The 29 T cell receptor beta chains presented below share a single source sample, sequenced in a study of T cell repertoires in cytomegalovirus infection (dated by TCRdb to between 2018 and 2021). Reading the label with the study, this specimen's treatment or condition is: in vitro stimulation with specific CMV peptide epitopes to enrich CMV-specific T cells. No cognate antigen is known for these TCRs. TCRdb names Illumina HiSeq 1500 as the instrument used. TCRdb handled the public reads itself, with Q25 trimming in fastp and clone calling in MiXCR, and kept productive beta chains. Records with the same CDR3 protein are collapsed into one entry carrying the most frequent genes and DNA. This sample is represented by 550,000 to 850,000 distinct CDR3 sequences; approximately 33% of them were singletons. 18% of the sample rests with the top ten. The starting material was cultured PBMCs, obtained from culture after CMV antigen stimulation. These receptors were obtained from a human donor in good health (CMV status not recorded). Some clones in this sample may be carry-over from other donors' samples.

The chain links TRBV7-9 to TRBJ2-7; 7 nucleotides agree with TRBD2. CDR1 and CDR2 from the germline V gene are SEHNR and FQNEAQ (reference sequence). This CDR3 contains 15 residues. J lost 1 base, V lost 4 bases, and 7 bases had no gene match. The CDR3 spells CASSSGGAGSYEQYF. The CDR3 nucleotides are TGTGCCAGCAGCTCGGGAGGCGCGGGGTCCTACGAGCAGTACTTC.

This CDR3 is CASSSIGISSYNEQFF. The DNA of the CDR3 is TGTGCCAGCAGCTCAATCGGGATAAGCTCCTACAATGAGCAGTTCTTC. This chain connects TRBV7-8 to TRBJ2-1, with D maybe TRBD2 (5 bases). The CDR3 has 16 amino acids. Trimming left V 4 bases short and J 0 bases short, with 13 bases between. Germline V gives CDR1 SGHVS, CDR2 FQNEAQ. The full variable domain, its missing parts supplied by reference TRBV7-8 and TRBJ2-1, is GAGVSQSPRYKVAKRGQDVALRCDPISGHVSLFWYQQALGQGPEFLTYFQNEAQLDKSGLPSDRFFAERPEGSVSTLKIQRTQQEDSAVYLCASSSIGISSYNEQFFGPGTRLTVL.

This clonotype was seen a handful of times. The rearrangement links TRBV6-5 to TRBJ2-7; 10 bases fit TRBD1. J lost 3 bases, V lost 5 bases, and 10 bases had no gene match. Germline V gives CDR1 MNHEY, CDR2 SVGAGI. The CDR3 totals 16 residues. CDR3 loop: CASSLGGTGAYYEQYF. The CDR3 bases are TGTGCCAGCAGTCTAGGGGGGACAGGGGCGTACTACGAGCAGTACTTC.

The chain joins TRBV24-1 to TRBJ2-5, with D perhaps matching TRBD1 (5 bases). With 9 bases removed from V and 1 base from J, the gap between germline ends came to 17 bases. Germline V gives CDR1 KGHDR, CDR2 SFDVKD. The CDR3 length is 15 residues. CDR3 amino acids: CATASGHTVQETQYF. CDR3 sequence (DNA): TGTGCCACCGCCTCAGGACACACTGTCCAAGAGACCCAGTACTTC.

The chain joins TRBV7-6 to TRBJ2-5; D call uncertain. Trimming cost V 4 bases and J 0 bases, with 6 bases left between them. The CDR3 is 13 amino acids. Germline CDR1 is SGHVS and CDR2 is FNYEAQ. This CDR3 reads CASSSGDQETQYF. As DNA, the CDR3 is TGTGCCAGCAGCTCTGGGGACCAAGAGACCCAGTACTTC.

This clonotype was counted ten times or more. The chain combines TRBV6-1 with TRBJ2-7; 9 nucleotides align to TRBD1. Trimming at V came to 0 bases and at J to 2 bases, leaving 11 bases not matched to a gene. The CDR3 has 18 residues. Germline lookup yields CDR1 MNHNS and CDR2 SASEGT. CDR3 sequence: CASSEALSGQGYAYEQYF. In DNA, the CDR3 is TGTGCCAGCAGTGAAGCGCTATCCGGACAGGGGTACGCCTACGAGCAGTACTTC.

The rearrangement links TRBV7-2 to TRBJ1-1; no firm D call. CDR3 size: 14 residues. Germline V gives CDR1 SGHTA, CDR2 FQGNSA. V was clipped by 2 bases and J by 1 base, with 8 bases between them. The CDR3 sequence: CASSLKAGNTEAFF. The CDR3 DNA follows: TGTGCCAGCAGCTTAAAGGCGGGGAACACTGAAGCTTTCTTT.

The V gene is TRBV20-1, the J gene TRBJ1-5; 7 bases line up with TRBD1. CDR3 length: 15 amino acids. CDR1 and CDR2 (germline): DFQATT, SNEGSKA (reference sequence). Germline trimming cut 5 bases from V and 3 bases from J; bases unmatched to any gene: 10. CDR3 residues: CSAGTATLINQPQHF. The CDR3 nucleotides read TGCAGTGCTGGGACAGCTACCCTAATCAATCAGCCCCAGCATTTT.

This chain uses TRBV7-2 with TRBJ2-1; D call uncertain. V dropped 4 bases and J dropped 2 bases, with 9 bases sitting between them. Germline V gives CDR1 SGHTA, CDR2 FQGNSA. The CDR3 runs 14 residues. CDR3 protein: CASSSSGPYNEQFF. The CDR3 nucleotides read TGTGCCAGCAGCTCCTCCGGACCCTACAATGAGCAGTTCTTC.

This clonotype was detected only a few times. V usage is TRBV12-3 or TRBV12-4 and J usage is TRBJ2-3; no reliable D call. V lost 6 bases and J 4 bases, leaving 5 bases between the germline ends. The CDR3 length is 11 residues. The CDR3 spells CASRQSDTQYF. For the CDR3, the DNA is TGTGCCAGCAGACAATCAGATACGCAGTATTTT.

This clonotype was seen more than once but under ten times. J is TRBJ2-3 and V is TRBV7-9; D is perhaps TRBD2 (6 bases). The CDR3 is 15 residues long. Deletions cut 3 bases from V and 2 bases from J, with 12 bases between. Germline CDR1 reads SEHNR; CDR2 reads FQNEAQ (reference sequence). DNA of the CDR3: TGTGCCAGCAGCTTTGGGCGGGGAGACACAGATACGCAGTATTTT. It is translated as CASSFGRGDTDTQYF.

This sequence joins TRBV9 and TRBJ2-1; a weak D match, TRBD2 (6 bases). Trimming stripped 10 bases from V and 4 bases from J, with 24 bases between. Germline CDR1 and CDR2: SGDLS and YYNGEE. The CDR3 runs to 16 residues. The CDR3 region has the DNA TGTGCCTGTGGGGGGACCAACCGTCGCCCATACAATGAGCAGTTCTTC. This gives the protein CACGGTNRRPYNEQFF. Full variable domain (remainder filled in from reference TRBV9 and TRBJ2-1): DSGVTQTPKHLITATGQRVTLRCSPRSGDLSVYWYQQSLDQGLQFLIQYYNGEERAKGNILERFSAQQFPDLHSELNLSSLELGDSALYFCACGGTNRRPYNEQFFGPGTRLTVL.

This clonotype was observed a handful of times. CDR3 coding DNA: TGTGCCAGCAGCTTGGTAGCGGGGGCCCCAGATACGCAGTATTTT. Translating it yields CASSLVAGAPDTQYF. V and J are TRBV5-4 and TRBJ2-3; 9 nucleotides match TRBD2. CDR1 and CDR2 (germline): SGHNT, YYREEE (reference sequence). The ends lost 0 bases at V and 4 bases at J; junction bases unmatched: 3. The CDR3 has 15 amino acids.

The table lists this clonotype with a count of one. The rearrangement uses TRBV11-2 and TRBJ2-1; D remains ambiguous. The CDR3 loop spans 14 amino acids. Trimming stripped 3 bases from V and 8 bases from J, with 14 bases between. Germline CDR1 SGHAT, CDR2 FQNNGV. The CDR3 loop reads CASSLVAGHHEQFF. For the CDR3, the DNA is TGTGCCAGCAGCTTGGTGGCAGGCCACCATGAGCAGTTCTTC.

This clonotype occurred a few times. The rearrangement uses TRBV7-2 and TRBJ1-2; D may be TRBD1 (5 bases). V lost 3 bases, J lost 7 bases, and 15 bases lay in between. The germline V gene encodes CDR1 SGHTA and CDR2 FQGNSA. The CDR3 contains 14 residues. CDR3 coding DNA: TGTGCCAGCAGCTTCAACTCAGGGAATGGTGGCTACACCTTC. Translation gives CASSFNSGNGGYTF.

This clonotype has more than one count but fewer than ten. V and J are TRBV7-9 and TRBJ2-5; 12 nucleotides match TRBD2. The V gene's germline CDR1 is SEHNR and CDR2 FQNEAQ (reference sequence). The CDR3 consists of 14 residues. The V segment lost 6 bases and the J segment 5 bases; nucleotides outside the gene matches: 4. CDR3 residues: CASRRTSGIETQYF. CDR3 bases: TGTGCCAGCAGGAGGACTAGCGGGATTGAGACCCAGTACTTC.

V gene TRBV11-2 combines with J gene TRBJ1-1, with D unresolved. The germline CDR1 and CDR2 sequences are SGHAT and FQNNGV. The V gene lost 7 bases and the J gene lost 5 bases, with 14 bases spanning the gap. The CDR3 totals 13 residues. CDR3 coding DNA: TGTGCCAGCACCCCGACTTGGGTTACTGAAGCTTTCTTT. Translated: CASTPTWVTEAFF.

V and J are TRBV4-1 and TRBJ2-7, with unresolved D. Trimming shortened V by 2 bases and J by 4 bases, and 15 bases separated the two germline ends. Germline V CDR1 and CDR2: MGHRA, YSYEKL. The CDR3 extends over 15 amino acids. The DNA of the CDR3 is TGCGCCAGCAGCCAATTTAGCTGGATTCTTTACGAGCAGTACTTC. Protein sequence: CASSQFSWILYEQYF.

This chain uses TRBV4-2 with TRBJ1-2, with 10 bases aligning to TRBD1. The J segment lost 3 bases and the V segment lost 4 bases, leaving 5 bases of the junction unmatched. CDR1 is LGHNA and CDR2 is YNFKEQ in the germline V gene. CDR3 length: 15 residues. The CDR3 DNA follows: TGTGCCAGCAGCCCCTCGACAGGGGGCGACTATGGCTACACCTTC. Translating it yields CASSPSTGGDYGYTF.

This clonotype occurred many times. The chain is built from TRBV12-3 or TRBV12-4 and TRBJ1-1; D gene unclear. CDR3 length: 11 amino acids. Trimming took off 5 bases at V and 8 bases at J, with 9 bases between the two ends. The CDR3 DNA reads TGTGCCAGCAGTACGCTTGTGGAAGCTTTCTTT. This encodes CASSTLVEAFF.

As concerns this clonotype: Being one base from a much bigger clone, this may be a read error. This chain links TRBV7-6 with TRBJ2-1; 12 bases are a match to TRBD2. Per the germline V gene, CDR1 is SGHVS and CDR2 is FNYEAQ. The CDR3 extends over 20 amino acids. With 4 bases clipped from V and 0 bases from J, the junction kept 13 bases outside the gene matches. The CDR3 nucleotides are TGTGCCAGCAGCTCAACATCCAGGACTAGCGGGATCCGCTCCTACAATGAGCAGTTCTTC. This gives the protein CASSSTSRTSGIRSYNEQFF. Based on the CDR3 plus reference TRBV7-6 and TRBJ2-1, the full variable domain is GAGVSQSPRYKVTKRGQDVALRCDPISGHVSLYWYRQALGQGPEFLTYFNYEAQQDKSGLPNDRFSAERPEGSISTLTIQRTEQRDSAMYRCASSSTSRTSGIRSYNEQFFGPGTRLTVL.

This clonotype has just a few counts. This chain links TRBV7-2 with TRBJ2-3; D may be TRBD1 or TRBD2 (6 bases each). In germline, CDR1 is SGHTA, CDR2 FQGNSA. The CDR3 has 14 amino acids. Trimming removed 4 bases at V and 8 bases at J, with 16 bases between. The CDR3: CASSSGDPGATQYF. The CDR3 DNA sequence: TGTGCCAGCAGCTCGGGGGACCCGGGGGCTACGCAGTATTTT.

This clonotype was seen only a few times. CDR3 nucleotides: TGTGCCAGCAGCGTGGAGGGACGTGAAAAACTGTTTTTT. Its protein product is CASSVEGREKLFF. The chain has TRBV2 and TRBJ1-4; D is possibly TRBD1 (5 bases). Germline CDR1 SNHLY, CDR2 FYNNEI. The V gene lost 6 bases and the J gene lost 7 bases, with 12 bases spanning the gap. The CDR3 loop spans 13 amino acids.

This chain joins TRBV12-3 or TRBV12-4 and TRBJ1-5; no clear D gene. The CDR3 has 15 amino acids. V was pared by 6 bases and J by 0 bases, with 12 bases between. This chain's CDR3 is CASSPWADSNQPQHF. The CDR3 nucleotides are TGTGCCAGCAGCCCATGGGCGGATAGCAATCAGCCCCAGCATTTT.

This sequence joins TRBV11-2 and TRBJ1-3, with TRBD1 matching 8 bases. The junction had 5 bases not matched to a gene; V was cut back by 2 bases and J by 8 bases. The CDR3 totals 14 residues. Germline V gene sequence: CDR1 SGHAT, CDR2 FQNNGV. The CDR3 loop is CASSLSGGDDTIYF. DNA of the CDR3: TGTGCCAGCAGCTTATCAGGGGGCGATGACACCATATATTTT. Variable domain in full (rest from reference TRBV11-2 and TRBJ1-3): EAGVAQSPRYKIIEKRQSVAFWCNPISGHATLYWYQQILGQGPKLLIQFQNNGVVDDSQLPKDRFSAERLKGVDSTLKIQPAKLEDSAVYLCASSLSGGDDTIYFGEGSWLTVV.

As DNA, the CDR3 is TGTGCCAGCAGTTCGCGAGCCGGGGGAACCTACGAGCAGTACTTC. As protein: CASSSRAGGTYEQYF. The chain links TRBV6-1 to TRBJ2-7, with D possibly being TRBD2 (6 bases). The CDR3 length is 15 residues. The V and J ends lost 5 bases and 2 bases respectively, with 16 bases between them. Germline CDR1 reads MNHNS; CDR2 reads SASEGT.

This clonotype was seen a handful of times. The chain combines TRBV5-1 with TRBJ1-1; unclear D gene. The CDR3 has 14 amino acids. The V and J ends lost 0 bases and 5 bases respectively, with 11 bases between them. Germline V gene sequence: CDR1 SGHRS, CDR2 YFSETQ. CDR3 sequence reads: CASSLEPDRTEAFF. CDR3 in DNA: TGCGCCAGCAGCTTGGAGCCGGATAGGACTGAAGCTTTCTTT.

In its sample, this clonotype was seen a few times. The rearrangement joins TRBV18 to TRBJ2-5; 8 bases line up with TRBD2. Germline CDR1 KGHSH, CDR2 LQKENI. V lost 3 bases to trimming and J lost 5 bases; unmatched junction nucleotides: 11. The CDR3 is 16 amino acids. The CDR3 here is CASSPKLAVPGETQYF. CDR3 coding DNA: TGTGCCAGCTCACCCAAACTAGCGGTGCCGGGGGAGACCCAGTACTTC.

The J gene is TRBJ2-1, the V gene TRBV2; D unclear. Deletions cut 4 bases from V and 14 bases from J, with 24 bases between. Germline loops: CDR1 SNHLY, CDR2 FYNNEI. The CDR3 is made up of 15 amino acids. The CDR3 region has the DNA TGTGCCAGCAGTGTTAGTTGGGGTCGAGAGCGTGTCGAGTTCTTC. Encoded protein: CASSVSWGRERVEFF.